The entry that follows covers one TCR beta chain sequence. Antigen unknown. These data come from a study of T cells after yellow fever vaccination. Generation of TCR cDNA used 5'RACE template switching (which added a universal primer site and UMIs). MiXCR, run by TCRdb on the 5' RACE reads, gives a single entry per CDR3 protein. The sample includes 250,000 or so distinct CDR3 sequences, 6% to 8% of them seen just once. Study-wide points: The secondary T-cell response peaked on day 5, not day 15, but was weaker.

The CDR3 extends over 12 amino acids. V lost 6 bases and J 6 bases, leaving 10 bases between the germline ends. The germline V gene encodes CDR1 SGHRS and CDR2 YFSETQ. V gene TRBV5-1 combines with J gene TRBJ2-1; no clear D gene. The TCR originated in a man aged 30 to 45 who received the YFV17D yellow fever vaccine. The sample consisted of CD4+ T cells sorted from PBMCs, taken on the day of the yellow fever booster vaccination. The CDR3 protein is CASIAGSNEQFF. The CDR3 DNA is TGCGCCAGCATAGCCGGGTCCAATGAGCAGTTCTTC.